This T cell receptor (beta chain) is drawn from a study of breast tumors, draining lymph nodes, adjacent tissues. Points on this clonotype: Its antigen is currently unknown.

From the multiplex PCR reads, TCRdb called clonotypes with MiXCR, one entry per CDR3 protein. The sample carries approximately 130,000 distinct CDR3 sequences, 20% to 25% recorded once. General study results and limits: Findings are consistent with lymph node origin and intratumoral expansion of most tumor T cells. Compared with lymph nodes, tumors were less diverse; compared with nontumor tissue, more. The lymph node origin of tumor T cells was framed as consistent with a hypothesis, not demonstrated.

Axillary draining lymph nodes of breast cancer patients supplied the node samples. The ends were cut back, 0 bases at V and 3 bases at J, with 12 bases in the middle. The CDR3 totals 15 residues. Germline V gene data show CDR1 as SGHRS and CDR2 as YFSETQ. The specimen sequenced was axillary lymph node tissue. The V and J genes are TRBV5-1 and TRBJ1-2; no clear D. The sequence came from a female donor with breast cancer. Some clones in this sample may be carry-over from other donors' samples. CDR3 protein: CASSLDGSLDYGYTF. In DNA form, the CDR3 reads TGCGCCAGCAGCTTGGACGGCAGCTTGGACTATGGCTACACCTTC.